These T cell receptor beta chains were read from a single sample in a study of blood T cell repertoires in COVID-19. TCRdb's table, derived via immunoSEQ multiplex PCR, lists solely in-frame clones and lacks some. The table has hundreds of thousands of clones, under 85% seen once. The sequencing input was peripheral blood. Receptors were obtained from a woman in her thirties or forties with active or convalescent COVID-19. Each CDR3 is given with its conserved first and last residue. Each record gives: clone size, D gene, V gene, J gene, CDR3 protein, CDR3 DNA. The D gene is left open where the match is weak. Rows give clone size only sometimes, using once, few, many, or a class for an expanded clone.

NA	NA	TRBV30	TRBJ1-1	CAWSAAVNTEAFF	TGTGCCTGGAGTGCTGCGGTGAACACTGAAGCTTTCTTT
NA	NA	TRBV5-1	TRBJ1-4	CASSSGLGQNEKLFF	TGCGCCAGCAGCTCCGGCCTAGGACAGAATGAAAAACTGTTTTTT
NA	NA	TRBV27	TRBJ2-5	CASSLLGRGFGTQYF	TGTGCCAGCAGCTTATTAGGAAGGGGGTTTGGGACCCAGTACTTC
NA	TRBD2	TRBV5-1	TRBJ2-1	CASSPGLVGNEQFF	TGCGCCAGCAGCCCGGGACTAGTAGGCAATGAGCAGTTCTTC
NA	NA	TRBV5-6	TRBJ1-4	CASSGEAELHREKLFF	TGTGCCAGCAGCGGGGAGGCAGAATTACACCGGGAAAAACTGTTTTTT
many	TRBD2	TRBV28	TRBJ2-2	CASLSGGNTGELFF	TGTGCCAGCCTTAGCGGGGGAAACACCGGGGAGCTGTTTTTT
NA	NA	TRBV6-5	TRBJ2-1	CASTYRTYNEQFF	TGTGCCAGCACCTACAGGACCTACAATGAGCAGTTCTTC
NA	NA	TRBV12-3/TRBV12-4	TRBJ1-4	CASSSYEKLFF	TGTGCCAGCAGTTCGTATGAAAAACTGTTTTTT
NA	TRBD1	TRBV6-5	TRBJ1-5	CASSNRQGNQPQHF	TGTGCCAGCTCGAATAGACAGGGGAATCAGCCCCAGCATTTT
NA	NA	TRBV5-1	TRBJ1-4	CASSFGQGREKLFF	TGCGCCAGCAGCTTTGGCCAGGGGCGCGAAAAACTGTTTTTT
NA	NA	TRBV4-1	TRBJ1-2	CASSQGGVDDYGYTF	TGCGCCAGCAGCCAAGGCGGGGTAGATGACTATGGCTACACCTTC
NA	NA	TRBV7-6	TRBJ2-1	CASSRGGVEEQFF	TGTGCCAGCAGCCGAGGGGGGGTTGAAGAGCAGTTCTTC
NA	NA	TRBV2	TRBJ1-4	CASRGQPFLEKLFF	TGTGCCAGCAGAGGACAGCCCTTCCTTGAAAAACTGTTTTTT
NA	NA	TRBV27	TRBJ1-6	CASSLIRQGGSPLHF	TGTGCCAGCAGTTTAATACGGCAGGGAGGGTCACCCCTCCACTTT
NA	NA	TRBV19	TRBJ2-5	CASSIAGVSETQYF	TGTGCCAGTAGTATAGCGGGAGTGAGTGAGACCCAGTACTTC
NA	TRBD2	TRBV29-1	TRBJ2-1	CSVASGGEQFF	TGCAGCGTTGCTAGCGGGGGCGAGCAGTTCTTC
once	NA	TRBV28	TRBJ1-5	CASSLMAGSSNQPQHF	TGTGCCAGCAGTTTAATGGCAGGCTCTAGCAATCAGCCCCAGCATTTT
NA	TRBD2	TRBV19	TRBJ2-3	CASSPGLAGNTDTQYF	TGTGCCAGTAGTCCGGGACTAGCGGGGAACACAGATACGCAGTATTTT
NA	TRBD2	TRBV2	TRBJ2-7	CASSSGGAWEQYF	TGTGCCAGCAGTAGCGGGGGGGCCTGGGAGCAGTACTTC
NA	TRBD1	TRBV4-1	TRBJ1-3	CASSRGTGRLGNTIYF	TGCGCCAGCAGCCGCGGGACAGGGCGACTTGGAAACACCATATATTTT
NA	NA	TRBV7-3	TRBJ1-2	CASSLTGGTYGYTF	TGTGCCAGCAGCTTAACGGGGGGAACCTATGGCTACACCTTC
NA	TRBD1	TRBV5-1	TRBJ1-2	CASSPGQGRYGYTF	TGCGCCAGCAGCCCCGGACAGGGAAGGTATGGCTACACCTTC
NA	NA	TRBV19	TRBJ2-3	CASSILSITDTQYF	TGTGCCAGTAGTATATTGAGCATTACAGATACGCAGTATTTT
NA	NA	TRBV6-5	TRBJ1-1	CASSYIRDGDTEAFF	TGTGCCAGCAGTTATATCAGAGACGGAGACACTGAAGCTTTCTTT
NA	NA	TRBV13	TRBJ1-2	CASSLRAPGDGYTF	TGTGCCAGCAGCTTAAGGGCTCCCGGGGATGGCTACACCTTC
many	TRBD2	TRBV2	TRBJ2-1	CASSDRLAGGNEQFF	TGTGCCAGCAGTGATAGGCTAGCGGGGGGAAATGAGCAGTTCTTC
NA	TRBD2	TRBV7-8	TRBJ2-3	CASSLVSGGSTDTQYF	TGTGCCAGCAGCTTGGTTAGCGGGGGGAGCACAGATACGCAGTATTTT
NA	TRBD2	TRBV3-1/TRBV3-2	TRBJ2-3	CASSQRGGSTDTQYF	TGTGCCAGCAGCCAACGGGGGGGGAGCACAGATACGCAGTATTTT
many	NA	TRBV28	TRBJ1-2	CASSLPNTAGFYGYTF	TGTGCCAGCAGTTTACCGAATACGGCAGGGTTCTATGGCTACACCTTC
NA	TRBD1	TRBV10-2	TRBJ2-1	CASGRGLYNEQFF	TGCGCCAGCGGCAGGGGGCTCTACAATGAGCAGTTCTTC
once	TRBD1	TRBV29-1	TRBJ1-6	CSVAQGDNSPLHF	TGCAGCGTTGCTCAGGGGGACAATTCACCCCTCCACTTT
NA	NA	TRBV20-1	TRBJ1-4	CSASGQENEKLFF	TGCAGTGCTAGTGGGCAGGAAAATGAAAAACTGTTTTTT
NA	TRBD1	TRBV2	TRBJ1-3	CASTYDRGAIYF	TGTGCCAGCACCTACGACAGGGGGGCAATATATTTT
NA	TRBD2	TRBV13	TRBJ2-3	CASRPSGSGGSDF	TGTGCCAGCAGACCCTCGGGTAGCGGGGGCTCGGATTTT
NA	TRBD1	TRBV11-2	TRBJ1-4	CASSLGQGNEKLFF	TGTGCCAGCAGCCTAGGACAGGGTAATGAAAAACTGTTTTTT
once	NA	TRBV10-3	TRBJ1-2	CAISESLAGYTF	TGTGCCATCAGTGAGTCCCTAGCTGGCTACACCTTC
NA	NA	TRBV10-3	TRBJ1-1	CAISETLLRNTEAFF	TGTGCCATCAGTGAGACGTTACTAAGGAACACTGAAGCTTTCTTT
NA	TRBD1	TRBV6-5	TRBJ1-1	CASSYWTGGTEAFF	TGTGCCAGCAGTTACTGGACAGGGGGCACTGAAGCTTTCTTT
NA	TRBD1	TRBV4-1	TRBJ1-5	CASSLVDQGAGQPQHF	TGCGCCAGCAGCCTCGTAGACCAGGGGGCGGGACAGCCCCAGCATTTT
NA	NA	TRBV6-5	TRBJ2-2	CASSYPAGELFF	TGTGCCAGCAGTTACCCCGCCGGGGAGCTGTTTTTT
NA	TRBD2	TRBV3-1/TRBV3-2	TRBJ2-7	CASSQDLAGGREQYF	TGTGCCAGCAGCCAAGATCTAGCGGGGGGGCGGGAGCAGTACTTC
NA	TRBD2	TRBV28	TRBJ2-5	CASSRLKWGGKETQYF	TGTGCCAGCAGCCGTCTTAAGTGGGGGGGAAAAGAGACCCAGTACTTC
many	NA	TRBV3-1/TRBV3-2	TRBJ1-6	CASSQTQGGSPLHF	TGTGCCAGCAGCCAAACACAGGGTGGGTCACCCCTCCACTTT